A selection of T cell receptor beta chains follows, all from one sample in a study. TCRdb redid the calling of the 5' RACE reads with MiXCR, one entry per CDR3 protein. In the table there are around 9,700 distinct CDR3 sequences, over 50% of which are singletons. The sample was Tregs sorted from a lymph node. These receptors were collected from a female donor with breast cancer. Both conserved end residues are part of each CDR3. Each record gives: CDR3 protein, J gene, CDR3 length, V gene.

CASSPQGLAVNEQFF | TRBJ2-1 | 15 | TRBV7-2
CASRGDFTDTQYF | TRBJ2-3 | 13 | TRBV5-1
CASRRSGANVLTF | TRBJ2-6 | 13 | TRBV27
CASRREPGLAGGPEQFF | TRBJ2-1 | 17 | TRBV5-1
CSANSRGLTYEQYF | TRBJ2-7 | 14 | TRBV20-1
CASSQVLQGSDEKLFF | TRBJ1-4 | 16 | TRBV4-3
CAISSLGDSYEQYF | TRBJ2-7 | 14 | TRBV10-3
CASSYLITGSGELFF | TRBJ2-2 | 15 | TRBV6-5
CASSLGTAIDNYGYTF | TRBJ1-2 | 16 | TRBV7-8
CASSQGTGGFTEAFF | TRBJ1-1 | 15 | TRBV4-2
CSARGTGGDTEAFF | TRBJ1-1 | 14 | TRBV20-1
CASSGDYEKLFF | TRBJ1-4 | 12 | TRBV18
CASSRAPLTSGVYNEQFF | TRBJ2-1 | 18 | TRBV7-6
CAWSRVRAEQYF | TRBJ2-7 | 12 | TRBV30
CAIRITYNSPLHF | TRBJ1-6 | 13 | TRBV10-3
CASSAWTGGAETQYF | TRBJ2-5 | 15 | TRBV2
CASSPGTSFNEQFF | TRBJ2-1 | 14 | TRBV6-5
CSAKTGGNQPQHF | TRBJ1-5 | 13 | TRBV20-1
CASSLVSGANTGELFF | TRBJ2-2 | 16 | TRBV5-1
CASSPLPGGRISYEQYF | TRBJ2-7 | 17 | TRBV11-2
CASSLGLALLTGELFF | TRBJ2-2 | 16 | TRBV5-1
CSAQVEGTGTEAFF | TRBJ1-1 | 14 | TRBV20-1
CSARAFGYTGELFF | TRBJ2-2 | 14 | TRBV20-1
CSASQGSHGYTF | TRBJ1-2 | 12 | TRBV20-1
CASSQDRQANQPQHF | TRBJ1-5 | 15 | TRBV4-2
CASSYQGEGRTDTQYF | TRBJ2-3 | 16 | TRBV6-5
CASVRDRDTNEQFF | TRBJ2-1 | 14 | TRBV6-5
CSAAGVSPTQYF | TRBJ2-5 | 12 | TRBV20-1
CASSFSGSRDEQFF | TRBJ2-1 | 14 | TRBV12-3/TRBV12-4
CASSEDSGLNTEAFF | TRBJ1-1 | 15 | TRBV5-1
CSASLGQGTDTQYF | TRBJ2-3 | 14 | TRBV20-1
CASSLFGVETQYF | TRBJ2-5 | 13 | TRBV11-2
CASSLTHSTQYF | TRBJ2-5 | 12 | TRBV12-3/TRBV12-4
CSASLRTALDSPLHF | TRBJ1-6 | 15 | TRBV20-1
CASSLGPTKIDEQYF | TRBJ2-7 | 15 | TRBV5-1
CASSPPAQETQYF | TRBJ2-5 | 13 | TRBV6-5
CASSVELSRTDTQYF | TRBJ2-3 | 15 | TRBV9
CASSFRVANEQFF | TRBJ2-1 | 13 | TRBV12-3/TRBV12-4
CASSLGLGYEQYF | TRBJ2-7 | 13 | TRBV5-5
CASSPSGSYNEQFF | TRBJ2-1 | 14 | TRBV4-1
CASGSLRGYTF | TRBJ1-2 | 11 | TRBV7-2
CASSLALAGGAKNIQYF | TRBJ2-4 | 17 | TRBV12-3/TRBV12-4
CASSYEAQSSYEQYF | TRBJ2-7 | 15 | TRBV6-5
CSARGDSRGAEAFF | TRBJ1-1 | 14 | TRBV20-1
CASSPAQDLDYEQYF | TRBJ2-7 | 15 | TRBV4-2
CASSFVDTKQFF | TRBJ2-1 | 12 | TRBV28
CSAIRTENTEAFF | TRBJ1-1 | 13 | TRBV29-1
CASRTNLGENEQYF | TRBJ2-7 | 14 | TRBV27
CASSLNRGQPQHF | TRBJ1-5 | 13 | TRBV7-2
CATTPSGRVNEQFF | TRBJ2-1 | 14 | TRBV12-3/TRBV12-4
CASSPSGTPNEKLFF | TRBJ1-4 | 15 | TRBV5-1